The next 9 T cell receptor beta chains were all read from a single sample in a study of T cells expressing NK-cell markers. TCRdb re-called the 5' RACE reads and catalogs CDR3 proteins one per entry, DNA excluded. Its listing shows almost 450,000 distinct CDR3 sequences. Material for sequencing was blood T cells: a sorted CD56 or NKG2C T cell subset, CD4+ or CD8+ T cells, or bulk PBMC T cells (not recorded which). The receptors stem from a woman aged 18-70 years in good health.

This chain links TRBV28 with TRBJ1-3; the TCRdb call, TRBD1, lacks DNA for checking. Per germline, CDR1 MDHEN and CDR2 SYDVKM. This CDR3 is 16 amino acids long. This CDR3 is CASSGPTDFSGNTIYF. The complete variable domain, with remaining parts taken from reference TRBV28 and TRBJ1-3, reads DVKVTQSSRYLVKRTGEKVFLECVQDMDHENMFWYRQDPGLGLRLIYFSYDVKMKEKGDIPEGYSVSREKKERFSLILESASTNQTSMYLCASSGPTDFSGNTIYFGEGSWLTVV.

The chain uses TRBV5-5 and TRBJ2-2; TCRdb's D call, TRBD1, is unchecked because there is no DNA. Germline CDR1 reads SGHKS; CDR2 reads YYEKEE (reference sequence). CDR3 length: 15 amino acids. This CDR3 is CASSTARGDTGELFF.

The chain uses TRBV29-1 and TRBJ2-3; there is no DNA to check the TCRdb D call of TRBD2. CDR1 is SQVTM and CDR2 is ANQGSEA in the germline V gene. The CDR3 runs to 14 residues. This CDR3 is CSVGSGREADTQYF.

This rearrangement joins TRBV28 to TRBJ2-4. This CDR3 is 15 amino acids long. The V gene's germline CDR1 is MDHEN and CDR2 SYDVKM. Here the CDR3 reads CASSFTWVAKNIQYF.

The V call is TRBV5-5, the J call TRBJ1-1. The CDR3 has 13 amino acids. Germline assignment: CDR1 SGHKS and CDR2 YYEKEE (reference sequence). Here the CDR3 reads CASSLEGYYEAFF.

This chain joins TRBV5-1 and TRBJ1-1. From germline, CDR1 is SGHRS and CDR2 YFSETQ. CDR3 length equals 13 residues. CDR3 in amino acids: CASSHGRDTEAFF.

This chain links TRBV5-5 with TRBJ1-1; the TRBD1 assignment by TCRdb is unverifiable without DNA. CDR1 and CDR2 from the germline V gene are SGHKS and YYEKEE (reference sequence). The CDR3 loop spans 14 amino acids. The CDR3 reads CASSWGVGGTEAFF.

The rearrangement links TRBV5-6 to TRBJ1-1; TCRdb names TRBD1, which stays unverified in the absence of DNA. This CDR3 has 15 residues. Looked up from germline, CDR1 is SGHDT and CDR2 is YYEEEE. The CDR3 region is CASSWERTENTEAFF.

The chain's CDR3 is CASSLEEGPYEQYF. The genes are TRBV7-9 and TRBJ2-7; TCRdb selects TRBD2, and the lack of DNA leaves this call unchecked. Germline CDR1 is SEHNR and CDR2 is FQNEAQ (reference sequence). The CDR3 has 14 residues.